This T cell receptor beta chain is from a study of shared clonotypes between healthy human individuals. The study, taken as a whole, reports: Sorted-subset samples were not fully sequenced, rarefaction indicated.

This clone was counted many times. Its matching antigen is unknown. Germline assignment: CDR1 SGHTA and CDR2 FQGNSA. The CDR3 is 15 residues long. Losses at the gene ends were 4 bases for V and 4 bases for J; bases not matched to a gene: 5. TCRdb's copy holds only in-frame clones and misses some; the assay was immunoSEQ multiplex PCR. Of approximately 340,000 clones in the sample, over 65% were seen once. Sequencing was performed on memory CD4+ T cells sorted from blood. Sample subset: CD45RA-negative fraction. The clonotype originates from a man aged 25 to 40 in good health. The chain uses TRBV7-2 and TRBJ1-2, with 11 bases identical to TRBD1. The CDR3 DNA sequence: TGTGCCAGCAGCTCAACGGGACAGGGGGGCTATGGCTACACCTTC. Its translation is CASSSTGQGGYGYTF.